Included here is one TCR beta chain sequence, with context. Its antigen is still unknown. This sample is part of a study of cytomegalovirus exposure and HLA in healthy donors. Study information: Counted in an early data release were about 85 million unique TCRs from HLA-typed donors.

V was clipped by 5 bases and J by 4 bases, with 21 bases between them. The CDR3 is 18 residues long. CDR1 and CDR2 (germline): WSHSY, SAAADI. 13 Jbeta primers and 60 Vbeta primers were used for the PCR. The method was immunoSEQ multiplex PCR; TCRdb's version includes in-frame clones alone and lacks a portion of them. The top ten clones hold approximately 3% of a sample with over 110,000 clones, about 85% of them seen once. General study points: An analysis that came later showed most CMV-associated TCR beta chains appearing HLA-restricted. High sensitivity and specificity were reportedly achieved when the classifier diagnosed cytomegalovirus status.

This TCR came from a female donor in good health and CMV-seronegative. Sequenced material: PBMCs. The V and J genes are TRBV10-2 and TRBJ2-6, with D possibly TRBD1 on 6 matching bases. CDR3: CASSNRDLLHWGANVLTF. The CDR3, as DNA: TGCGCCAGCAGTAACAGGGATCTTTTACATTGGGGGGCCAACGTCCTGACTTTC.